What follows are 8 T cell receptor beta chains derived from one specimen sequenced in a study of T-cell reconstitution after alpha-beta-depleted transplantation in children. Library preparation (for TCRbeta) was performed with unique molecular identifiers. TCRdb redid the calling of the PCR reads with MiXCR, one entry per CDR3 protein. The table shows about 980,000 distinct CDR3 sequences, with roughly 29% occurring only once. This specimen was PBMCs, mostly from graft donor cells, taken 360 days after TCRalphabeta/CD19-depleted stem cell transplant. Receptor source: a boy younger than two who had a stem cell transplant for SCID, so the T cells may come from the graft donor.

The chain recombines TRBV7-8 with TRBJ2-7; D possibly uses TRBD1 or TRBD2 (5 bases each). The CDR3 runs 17 residues. In germline, CDR1 is SGHVS, CDR2 FQNEAQ. The V end was cut by 0 bases, the J end by 0 bases, with 15 bases between. CDR3 sequence: CASSLASGTGSSYEQYF. CDR3 sequence (DNA): TGTGCCAGCAGCTTAGCAAGTGGGACCGGCAGCTCCTACGAGCAGTACTTC.

This clonotype was seen a handful of times. The chain carries TRBV29-1 and TRBJ2-7, with D maybe TRBD1 (6 bases). This CDR3 has 14 amino acids. Germline loops: CDR1 SQVTM, CDR2 ANQGSEA. With 3 bases removed from V and 5 bases from J, the gap between germline ends came to 17 bases. The CDR3 DNA follows: TGCAGCGTTGATGGGCAGGGGAAAAGGAACGAGCAGTACTTC. Protein product: CSVDGQGKRNEQYF.

V gene TRBV7-9 combines with J gene TRBJ2-6; D is unclear. Between the trimmed V and J ends, which lost 2 bases and 2 bases, there was a span of 10 bases. The germline V gene encodes CDR1 SEHNR and CDR2 FQNEAQ (reference sequence). The CDR3 totals 16 residues. The CDR3 reads CASSLPPGPGANVLTF. CDR3 nucleotide sequence: TGTGCCAGCAGCTTACCTCCCGGGCCTGGGGCCAACGTCCTGACTTTC. The variable domain in full, completed from reference TRBV7-9 and TRBJ2-6, reads DTGVSQNPRHKITKRGQNVTFRCDPISEHNRLYWYRQTLGQGPEFLTYFQNEAQLEKSRLLSDRFSAERPKGSFSTLEIQRTEQGDSAMYLCASSLPPGPGANVLTFGAGSRLTVL.

V and J are TRBV12-3 or TRBV12-4 and TRBJ2-3; 7 nucleotides agree with TRBD2. CDR3 size: 15 residues. V shed 4 bases and J 4 bases; nucleotides not matched to a gene: 8. Written as DNA, the CDR3 is TGTGCCAGCAGTTCCACTAGAGCGGGGTCAGATACGCAGTATTTT. Its translation: CASSSTRAGSDTQYF.

This clonotype has more than one count but fewer than ten. The chain links TRBV29-1 to TRBJ2-2; D assignment may be TRBD1 or TRBD2 (5 bases each). Germline loops: CDR1 SQVTM, CDR2 ANQGSEA. The V and J ends lost 4 bases and 4 bases respectively, with 16 bases between them. This CDR3 is 15 amino acids long. CDR3 sequence (DNA): TGCAGCGTTGCCCCGGGACCTAGAACCACCGGGGAGCTGTTTTTT. Its protein product is CSVAPGPRTTGELFF.

The rearrangement uses TRBV7-2 and TRBJ2-3; 7 bases are shared with TRBD2. The germline gives CDR1 SGHTA, CDR2 FQGNSA. The CDR3 runs to 17 residues. The trim removed 1 base at V and 2 bases at J, leaving 9 bases unmatched. The CDR3 coding sequence is TGTGCCAGCAGCTTAGGGCGGGGGTCGACCCACACAGATACGCAGTATTTT. Translating gives CASSLGRGSTHTDTQYF.

The V call is TRBV24-1, the J call TRBJ2-3; D tentatively reads TRBD1 or TRBD2 (5 bases each). V shed 7 bases and J shed 2 bases, with 15 bases lying between them. The CDR3 loop spans 15 amino acids. Germline V gives CDR1 KGHDR, CDR2 SFDVKD. CDR3 nucleotides: TGTGCCACCAGCCGTGGGGGTTTCTACACAGATACGCAGTATTTT. It codes for CATSRGGFYTDTQYF.

The chain has TRBV24-1 and TRBJ2-1; tentatively, D is TRBD2 (7 bases). V gave up 1 base and J gave up 4 bases, with 13 bases separating them. In germline, CDR1 is KGHDR, CDR2 SFDVKD. The CDR3 length is 16 residues. DNA for the CDR3: TGTGCCACCAGTGATTTTGGCGGGGGCCCGTACAATGAGCAGTTCTTC. This encodes CATSDFGGGPYNEQFF.